Given below is one T cell receptor beta chain in context. Its antigen is not identified. With a much larger clone just one base away, this may be a read error. Likely a read error: the CDR3 ends without its conserved phenylalanine or tryptophan. The data originate from a study of breast tumors, draining lymph nodes, adjacent tissues. Samples came from axillary lymph nodes draining the breast cancer. Findings and limits, study-wide: Data only fit, rather than demonstrated, lymph node origin of most tumor T cells.

TCRdb reprocessed the multiplex PCR reads with MiXCR, giving one entry per CDR3 protein. The table shows about 130,000 distinct CDR3 sequences, with less than 25% occurring only once. The CDR3 runs to 14 residues. Germline CDR1 reads GTSNPN; CDR2 reads SVGIG (reference sequence). V trimming: 0 bases; J trimming: 2 bases; junction bases outside the gene matches: 4. The chain carries TRBV30 and TRBJ2-7; 7 nucleotides line up with TRBD1. This TCR derives from a female donor with breast cancer. Some clones in this sample may be carry-over from other donors' samples. The sequencing input was axillary lymph node tissue. CDR3 residues: CAWSVIQGAYEQYS. Here the CDR3 DNA reads TGTGCCTGGAGTGTAATCCAGGGGGCCTACGAGCAGTACTCC.